What follows describes a single TCR beta chain. This specimen comes from a study of human T cells and chemical hapten exposure. The time point was: patch test 1, 2 weeks after DPC sensitization. Treatment in this sample: therapeutic diphenylcyclopropenone sensitization with weekly scalp DPC. For the library, individual cDNA molecules each received unique molecular identifiers. TCRdb reanalysed the RACE reads using MiXCR and keeps one entry per CDR3 protein. This table has approximately 77,000 distinct CDR3 sequences, around 7% appearing once. CDR3 length equals 14 residues. The V end was cut by 2 bases, the J end by 2 bases, with 9 bases between. CDR1 SGHTA and CDR2 FQGTGA come from the germline V gene.

This chain joins TRBV7-3 and TRBJ2-5, with D possibly TRBD2 on 6 matching bases. The source was whole blood, collected in connection with sensitization to the hapten diphenylcyclopropenone (DPC). The source is a woman between 25 and 40 years old with alopecia areata. Some clones in this sample may be carry-over from other donors' samples. The CDR3 loop reads CASSLHGRQETQYF. As DNA, the CDR3 is TGTGCCAGCAGCTTACACGGGAGACAAGAGACCCAGTACTTC.